The sequence of this T cell receptor beta chain was determined in a study of identifying expanded T cells in peripheral blood. CDR1 SGHTA and CDR2 FQGNSA come from the germline V gene. The CDR3 covers 13 residues. V lost 1 base and J lost 6, with 7 bases in between. The study, taken as a whole, reports: About 1.3 clones differed between technical replicates, versus about 16 and 19 over time.

This table comes from immunoSEQ multiplex PCR, and its TCRdb copy is limited to in-frame clones, with some not included. Among 55,000 to 60,000 clones, approximately 90% were seen once, and the ten largest hold roughly 3.5%. This clone was counted once. Its specificity is not known. This sequence joins TRBV7-2 and TRBJ2-4; the D gene is possibly TRBD1 (6 bases). This TCR was recovered from a person aged 18-70 years in good health. The sequencing input was blood. CDR3 residues: CASSLGTANIQYF. The CDR3 bases are TGTGCCAGCAGCTTAGGGACAGCAAACATTCAGTACTTC.